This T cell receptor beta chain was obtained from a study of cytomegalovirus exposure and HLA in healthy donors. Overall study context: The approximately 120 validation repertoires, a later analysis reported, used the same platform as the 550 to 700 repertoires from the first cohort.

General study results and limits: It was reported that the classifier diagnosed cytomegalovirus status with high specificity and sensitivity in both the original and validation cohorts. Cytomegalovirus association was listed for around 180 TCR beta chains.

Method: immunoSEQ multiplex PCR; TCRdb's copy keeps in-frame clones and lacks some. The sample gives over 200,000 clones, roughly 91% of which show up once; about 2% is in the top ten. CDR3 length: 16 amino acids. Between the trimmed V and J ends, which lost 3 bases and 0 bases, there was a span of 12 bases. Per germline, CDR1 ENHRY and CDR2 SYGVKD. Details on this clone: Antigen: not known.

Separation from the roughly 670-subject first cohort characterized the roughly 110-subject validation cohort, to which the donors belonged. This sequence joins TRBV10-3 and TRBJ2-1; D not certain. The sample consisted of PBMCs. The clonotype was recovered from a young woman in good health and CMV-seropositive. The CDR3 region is CAISEEPLNSYNEQFF. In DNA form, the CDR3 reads TGTGCCATCAGTGAAGAGCCCCTGAACTCCTACAATGAGCAGTTCTTC.